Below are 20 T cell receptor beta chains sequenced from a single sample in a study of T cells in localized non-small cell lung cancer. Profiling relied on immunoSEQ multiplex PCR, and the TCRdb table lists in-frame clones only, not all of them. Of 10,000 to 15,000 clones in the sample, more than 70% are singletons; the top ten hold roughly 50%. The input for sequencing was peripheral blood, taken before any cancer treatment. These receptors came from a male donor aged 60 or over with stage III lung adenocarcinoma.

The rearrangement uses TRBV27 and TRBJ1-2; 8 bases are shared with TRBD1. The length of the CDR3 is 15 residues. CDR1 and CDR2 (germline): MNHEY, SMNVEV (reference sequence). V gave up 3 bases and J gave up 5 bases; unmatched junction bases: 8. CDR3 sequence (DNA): TGTGCCAGCAGTTTTGGCCCGGGACAGGTGTATGGCTACACCTTC. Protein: CASSFGPGQVYGYTF.

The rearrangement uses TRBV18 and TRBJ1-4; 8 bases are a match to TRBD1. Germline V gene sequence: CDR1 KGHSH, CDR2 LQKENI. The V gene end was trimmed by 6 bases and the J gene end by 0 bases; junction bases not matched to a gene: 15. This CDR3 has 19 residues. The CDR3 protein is CASSLNRAGTGATNEKLFF. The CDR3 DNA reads TGTGCCAGCTCCCTCAACCGCGCAGGGACAGGAGCAACTAATGAAAAACTGTTTTTT.

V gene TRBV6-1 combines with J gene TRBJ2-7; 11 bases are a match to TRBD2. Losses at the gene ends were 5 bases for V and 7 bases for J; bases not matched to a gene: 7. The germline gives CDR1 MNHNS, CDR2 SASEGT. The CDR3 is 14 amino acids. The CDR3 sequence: CASSPTSGTVEQYF. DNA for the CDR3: TGTGCCAGCAGTCCGACTAGCGGGACGGTTGAGCAGTACTTC.

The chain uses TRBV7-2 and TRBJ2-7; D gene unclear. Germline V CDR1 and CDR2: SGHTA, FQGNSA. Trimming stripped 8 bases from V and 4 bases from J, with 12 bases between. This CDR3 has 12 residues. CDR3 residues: CASASRLYEQYF. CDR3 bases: TGTGCCAGCGCCTCCCGCCTTTACGAGCAGTACTTC.

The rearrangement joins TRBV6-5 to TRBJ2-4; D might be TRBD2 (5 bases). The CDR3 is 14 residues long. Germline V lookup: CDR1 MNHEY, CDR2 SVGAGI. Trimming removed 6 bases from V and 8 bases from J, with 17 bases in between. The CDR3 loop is CASRDRLGRDIQYF. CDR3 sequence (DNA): TGTGCCAGCAGAGATCGACTCGGGCGGGACATTCAGTACTTC.

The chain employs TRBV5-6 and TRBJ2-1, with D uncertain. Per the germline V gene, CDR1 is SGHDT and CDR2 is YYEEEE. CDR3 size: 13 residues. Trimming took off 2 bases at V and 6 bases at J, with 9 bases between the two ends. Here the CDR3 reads CASSFSIGNEQFF. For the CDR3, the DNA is TGTGCCAGCAGCTTTAGTATCGGCAATGAGCAGTTCTTC.

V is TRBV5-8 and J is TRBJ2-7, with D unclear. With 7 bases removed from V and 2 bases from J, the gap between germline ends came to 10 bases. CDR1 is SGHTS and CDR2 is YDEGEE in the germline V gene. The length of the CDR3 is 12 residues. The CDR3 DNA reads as TGTGCCAGCCACCCCCGCACCTACGAGCAGTACTTC. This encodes CASHPRTYEQYF.

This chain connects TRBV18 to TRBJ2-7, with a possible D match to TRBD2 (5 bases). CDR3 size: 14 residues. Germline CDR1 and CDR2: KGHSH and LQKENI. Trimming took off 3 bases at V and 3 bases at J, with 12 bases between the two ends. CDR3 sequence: CASSPDRDDYEQYF. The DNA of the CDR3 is TGTGCCAGCTCACCTGACCGGGATGACTACGAGCAGTACTTC.

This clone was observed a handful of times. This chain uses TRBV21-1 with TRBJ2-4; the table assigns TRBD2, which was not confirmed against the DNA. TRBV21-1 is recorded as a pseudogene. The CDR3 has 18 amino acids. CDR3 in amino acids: CASSKVEGLQLGQNIQYF. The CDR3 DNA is TGTGCCAGCAGCAAAGTTGAGGGCCTCCAACTGGGCCAAAACATTCAGTACTTC.

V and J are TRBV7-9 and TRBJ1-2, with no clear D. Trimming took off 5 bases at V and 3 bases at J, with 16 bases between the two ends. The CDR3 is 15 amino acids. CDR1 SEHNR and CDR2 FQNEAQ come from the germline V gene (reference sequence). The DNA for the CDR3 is TGTGCCAGCAGCGACGGGAGAACACGGGACTATGGCTACACCTTC. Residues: CASSDGRTRDYGYTF.

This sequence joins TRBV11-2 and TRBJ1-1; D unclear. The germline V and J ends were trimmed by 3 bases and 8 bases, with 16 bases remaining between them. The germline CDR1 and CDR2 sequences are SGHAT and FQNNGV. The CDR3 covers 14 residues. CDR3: CASSLFRGAPEAFF. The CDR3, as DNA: TGTGCCAGCAGCTTGTTCCGGGGTGCCCCCGAAGCTTTCTTT.

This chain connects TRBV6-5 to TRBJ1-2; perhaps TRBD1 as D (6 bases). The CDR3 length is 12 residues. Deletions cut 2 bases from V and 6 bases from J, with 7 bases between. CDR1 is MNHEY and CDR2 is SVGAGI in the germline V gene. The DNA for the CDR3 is TGTGCCAGCAGTTACACAGGGAATGGCTACACCTTC. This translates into CASSYTGNGYTF.

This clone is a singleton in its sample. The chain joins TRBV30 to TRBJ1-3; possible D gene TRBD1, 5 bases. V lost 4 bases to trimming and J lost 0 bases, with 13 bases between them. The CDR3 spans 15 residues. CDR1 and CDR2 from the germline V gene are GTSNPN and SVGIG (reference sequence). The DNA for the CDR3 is TGTGCCTGGACCAAATTCAGGGTCTCTGGAAACACCATATATTTT. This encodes CAWTKFRVSGNTIYF.

The DNA of the CDR3 is TGTGCCAGCAGCGTCCCCGGCCAGGCGCAGTATTTT. This sequence encodes CASSVPGQAQYF. This chain uses TRBV9 with TRBJ2-3, with unresolved D. With 2 bases removed from V and 10 bases from J, the gap between germline ends came to 11 bases. The CDR3 is 12 amino acids. Germline assignment: CDR1 SGDLS and CDR2 YYNGEE.

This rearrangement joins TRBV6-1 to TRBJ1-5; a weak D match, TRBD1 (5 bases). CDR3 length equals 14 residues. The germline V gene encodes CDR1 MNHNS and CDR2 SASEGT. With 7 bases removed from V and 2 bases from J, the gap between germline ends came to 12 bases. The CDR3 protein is CASTLWGGNQPQHF. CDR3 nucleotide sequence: TGTGCCAGCACTCTCTGGGGGGGCAATCAGCCCCAGCATTTT.

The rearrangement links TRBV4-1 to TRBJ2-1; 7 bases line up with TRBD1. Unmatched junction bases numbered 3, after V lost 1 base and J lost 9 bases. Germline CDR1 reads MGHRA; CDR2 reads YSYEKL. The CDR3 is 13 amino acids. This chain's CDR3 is CASSQVTGAEQFF. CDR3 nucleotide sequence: TGCGCCAGCAGCCAAGTTACAGGGGCTGAGCAGTTCTTC.

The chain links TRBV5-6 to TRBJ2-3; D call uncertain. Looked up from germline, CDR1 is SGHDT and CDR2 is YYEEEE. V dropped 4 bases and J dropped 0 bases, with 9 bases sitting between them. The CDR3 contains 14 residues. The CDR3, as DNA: TGTGCCAGCAGCCTACCACTTAGCACAGATACGCAGTATTTT. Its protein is CASSLPLSTDTQYF. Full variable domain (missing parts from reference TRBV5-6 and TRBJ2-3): DAGVTQSPTHLIKTRGQQVTLRCSPKSGHDTVSWYQQALGQGPQFIFQYYEEEERQRGNFPDRFSGHQFPNYSSELNVNALLLGDSALYLCASSLPLSTDTQYFGPGTRLTVL.

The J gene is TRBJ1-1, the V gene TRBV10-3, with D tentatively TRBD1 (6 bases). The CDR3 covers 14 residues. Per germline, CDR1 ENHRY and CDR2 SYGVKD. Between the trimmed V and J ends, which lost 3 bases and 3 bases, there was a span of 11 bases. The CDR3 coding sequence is TGTGCCATCAGTGAAAGAAGGGGGGACACTGAAGCTTTCTTT. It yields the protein CAISERRGDTEAFF.

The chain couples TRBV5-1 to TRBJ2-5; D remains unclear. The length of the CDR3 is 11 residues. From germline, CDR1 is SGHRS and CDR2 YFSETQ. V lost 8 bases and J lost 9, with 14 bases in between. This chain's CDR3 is CARRTLGSQYF. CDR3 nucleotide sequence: TGCGCCAGGAGAACCCTAGGGTCCCAGTACTTC.

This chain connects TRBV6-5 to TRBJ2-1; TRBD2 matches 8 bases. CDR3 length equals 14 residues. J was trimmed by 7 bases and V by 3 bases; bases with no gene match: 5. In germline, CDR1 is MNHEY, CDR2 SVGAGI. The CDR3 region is CASSYVSGVNEQFF. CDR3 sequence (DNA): TGTGCCAGCAGTTATGTTAGCGGGGTGAATGAGCAGTTCTTC.